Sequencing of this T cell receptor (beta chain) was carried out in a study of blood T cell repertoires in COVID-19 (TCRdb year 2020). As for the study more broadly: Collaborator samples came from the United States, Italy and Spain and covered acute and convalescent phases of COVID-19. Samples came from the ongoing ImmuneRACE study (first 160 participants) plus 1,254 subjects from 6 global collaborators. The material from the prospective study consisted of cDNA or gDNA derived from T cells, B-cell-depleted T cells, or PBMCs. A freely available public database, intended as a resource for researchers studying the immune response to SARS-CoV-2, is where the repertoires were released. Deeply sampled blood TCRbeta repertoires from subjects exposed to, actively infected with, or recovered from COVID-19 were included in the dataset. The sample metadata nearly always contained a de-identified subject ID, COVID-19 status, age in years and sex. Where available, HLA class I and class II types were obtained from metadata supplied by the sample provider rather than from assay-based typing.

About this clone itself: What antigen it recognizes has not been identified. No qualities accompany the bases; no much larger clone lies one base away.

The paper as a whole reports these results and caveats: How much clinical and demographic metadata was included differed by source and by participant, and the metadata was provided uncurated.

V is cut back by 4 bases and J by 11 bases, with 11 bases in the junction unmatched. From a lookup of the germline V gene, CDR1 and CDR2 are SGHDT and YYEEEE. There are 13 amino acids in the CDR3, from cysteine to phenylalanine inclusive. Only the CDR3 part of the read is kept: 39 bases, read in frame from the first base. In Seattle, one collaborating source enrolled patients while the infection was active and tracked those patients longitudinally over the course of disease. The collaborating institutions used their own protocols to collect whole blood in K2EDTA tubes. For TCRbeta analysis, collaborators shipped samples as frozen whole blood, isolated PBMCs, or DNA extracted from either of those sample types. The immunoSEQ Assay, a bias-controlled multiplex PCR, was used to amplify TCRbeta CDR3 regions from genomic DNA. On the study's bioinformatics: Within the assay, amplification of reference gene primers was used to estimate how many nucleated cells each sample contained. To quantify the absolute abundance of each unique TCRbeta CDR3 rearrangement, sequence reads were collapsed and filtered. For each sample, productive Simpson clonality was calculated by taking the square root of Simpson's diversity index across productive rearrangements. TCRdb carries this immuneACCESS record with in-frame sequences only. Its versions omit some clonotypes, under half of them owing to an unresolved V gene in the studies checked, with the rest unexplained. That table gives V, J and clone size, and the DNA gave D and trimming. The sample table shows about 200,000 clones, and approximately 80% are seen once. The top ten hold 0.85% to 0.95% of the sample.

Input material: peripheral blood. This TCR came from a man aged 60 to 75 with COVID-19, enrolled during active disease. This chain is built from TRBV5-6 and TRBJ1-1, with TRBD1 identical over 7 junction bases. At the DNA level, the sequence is TGTGCCAGCAGCACTCGACAGGGAGGCTCCGCTTTCTTT. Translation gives CASSTRQGGSAFF.